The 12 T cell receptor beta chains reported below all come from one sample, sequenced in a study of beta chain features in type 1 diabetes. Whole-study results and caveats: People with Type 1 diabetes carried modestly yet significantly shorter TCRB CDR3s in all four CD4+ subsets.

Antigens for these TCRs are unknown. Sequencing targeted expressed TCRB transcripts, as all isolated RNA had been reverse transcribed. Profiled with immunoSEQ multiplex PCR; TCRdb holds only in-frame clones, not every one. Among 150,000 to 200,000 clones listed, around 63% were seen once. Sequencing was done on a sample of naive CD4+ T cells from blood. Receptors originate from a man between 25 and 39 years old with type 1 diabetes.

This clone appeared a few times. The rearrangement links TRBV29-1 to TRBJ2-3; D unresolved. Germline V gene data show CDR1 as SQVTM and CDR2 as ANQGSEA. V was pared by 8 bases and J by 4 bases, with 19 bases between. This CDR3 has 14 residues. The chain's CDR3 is CSSKIGPGPDTQYF. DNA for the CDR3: TGCAGCTCGAAGATCGGTCCCGGGCCAGATACGCAGTATTTT.

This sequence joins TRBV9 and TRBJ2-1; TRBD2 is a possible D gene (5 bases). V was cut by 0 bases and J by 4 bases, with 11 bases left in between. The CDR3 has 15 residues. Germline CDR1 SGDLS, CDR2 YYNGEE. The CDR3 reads CASSVEDSGYNEQFF. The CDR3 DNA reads TGTGCCAGCAGCGTAGAGGACTCGGGATACAATGAGCAGTTCTTC.

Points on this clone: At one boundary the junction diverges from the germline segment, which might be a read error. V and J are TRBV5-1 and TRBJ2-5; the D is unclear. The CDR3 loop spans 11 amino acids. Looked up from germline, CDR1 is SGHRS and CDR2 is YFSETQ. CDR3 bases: TGCGCCAGCAGATTGGGGGAGACCCAGTACTTC. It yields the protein CASRLGETQYF.

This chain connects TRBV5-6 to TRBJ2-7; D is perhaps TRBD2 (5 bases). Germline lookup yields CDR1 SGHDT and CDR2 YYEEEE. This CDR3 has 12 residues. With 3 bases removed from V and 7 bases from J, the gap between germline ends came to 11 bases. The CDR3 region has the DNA TGTGCCAGCAGCTCGCAAAGCGGTGAGCAGTACTTC. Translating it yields CASSSQSGEQYF. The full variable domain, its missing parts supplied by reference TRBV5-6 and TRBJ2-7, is DAGVTQSPTHLIKTRGQQVTLRCSPKSGHDTVSWYQQALGQGPQFIFQYYEEEERQRGNFPDRFSGHQFPNYSSELNVNALLLGDSALYLCASSSQSGEQYFGPGTRLTVT.

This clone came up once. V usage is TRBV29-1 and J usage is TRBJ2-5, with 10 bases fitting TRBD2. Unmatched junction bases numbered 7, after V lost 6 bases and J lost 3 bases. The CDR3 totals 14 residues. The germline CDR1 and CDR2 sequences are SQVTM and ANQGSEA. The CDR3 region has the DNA TGCAGCGTGAGCGACGGGACTAGCGAAGAGACCCAGTACTTC. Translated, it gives CSVSDGTSEETQYF.

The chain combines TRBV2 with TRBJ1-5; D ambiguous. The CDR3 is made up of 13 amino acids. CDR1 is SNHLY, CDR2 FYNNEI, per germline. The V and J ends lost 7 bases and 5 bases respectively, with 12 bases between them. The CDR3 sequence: CASIRWLDQPQHF. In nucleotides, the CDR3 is TGTGCCAGCATCAGGTGGTTGGATCAGCCCCAGCATTTT.

In DNA, the CDR3 is TGCAGTGCTAGCAGGGGCACTGAAGCTTTCTTT. Translated, it gives CSASRGTEAFF. The gene calls are TRBV20-1 and TRBJ1-1; weak D call: TRBD1 (6 bases). With 3 bases removed from V and 4 bases from J, the gap between germline ends came to 6 bases. The CDR3 runs 11 residues. The germline V gene encodes CDR1 DFQATT and CDR2 SNEGSKA (reference sequence).

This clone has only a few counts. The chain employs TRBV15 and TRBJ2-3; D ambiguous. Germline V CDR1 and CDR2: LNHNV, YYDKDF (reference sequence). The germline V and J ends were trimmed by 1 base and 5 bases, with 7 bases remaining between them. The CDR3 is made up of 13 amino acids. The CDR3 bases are TGTGCCACCAGCAGAGGTGTCAAAGATACGCAGTATTTT. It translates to CATSRGVKDTQYF. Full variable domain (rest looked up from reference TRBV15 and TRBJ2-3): DAMVIQNPRYQVTQFGKPVTLSCSQTLNHNVMYWYQQKSSQAPKLLFHYYDKDFNNEADTPDNFQSRRPNTSFCFLDIRSPGLGDTAMYLCATSRGVKDTQYFGPGTRLTVL.

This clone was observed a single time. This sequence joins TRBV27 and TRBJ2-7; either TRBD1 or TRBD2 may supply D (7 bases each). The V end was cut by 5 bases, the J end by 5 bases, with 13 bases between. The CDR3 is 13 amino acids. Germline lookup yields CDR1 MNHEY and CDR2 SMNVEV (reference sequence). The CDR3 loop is CASSRQGGDEQYF. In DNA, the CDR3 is TGTGCCAGCAGTCGACAGGGAGGGGACGAGCAGTACTTC.

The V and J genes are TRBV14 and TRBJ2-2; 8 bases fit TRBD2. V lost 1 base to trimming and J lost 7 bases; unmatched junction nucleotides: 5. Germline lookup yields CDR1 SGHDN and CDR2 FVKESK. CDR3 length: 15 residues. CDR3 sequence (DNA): TGTGCCAGCAGCCAAGGACTAGCGAGGAGCGGGGAGCTGTTTTTT. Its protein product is CASSQGLARSGELFF.

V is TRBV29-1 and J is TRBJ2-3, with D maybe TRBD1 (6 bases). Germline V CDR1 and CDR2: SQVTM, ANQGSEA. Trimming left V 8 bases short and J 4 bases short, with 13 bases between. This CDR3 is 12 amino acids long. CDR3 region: CSTQGSADTQYF. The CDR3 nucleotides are TGCAGCACGCAGGGGTCCGCAGATACGCAGTATTTT.

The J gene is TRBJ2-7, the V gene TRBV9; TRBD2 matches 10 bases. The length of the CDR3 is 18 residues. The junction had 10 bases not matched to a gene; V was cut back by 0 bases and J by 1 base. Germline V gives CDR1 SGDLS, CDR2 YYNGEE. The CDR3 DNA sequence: TGTGCCAGCAGCGTAGGGATACTAGCGGGGTCGAATTCCTACGAGCAGTACTTC. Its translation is CASSVGILAGSNSYEQYF.